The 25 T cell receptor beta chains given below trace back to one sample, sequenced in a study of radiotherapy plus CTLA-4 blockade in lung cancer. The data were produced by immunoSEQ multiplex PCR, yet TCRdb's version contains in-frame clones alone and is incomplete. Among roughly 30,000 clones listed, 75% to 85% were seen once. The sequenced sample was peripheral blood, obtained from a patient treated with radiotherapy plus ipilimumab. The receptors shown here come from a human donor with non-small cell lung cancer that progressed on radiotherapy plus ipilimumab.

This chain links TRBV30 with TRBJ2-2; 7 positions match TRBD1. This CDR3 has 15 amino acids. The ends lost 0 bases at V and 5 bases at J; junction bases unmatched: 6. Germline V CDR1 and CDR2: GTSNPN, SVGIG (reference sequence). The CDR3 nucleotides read TGTGCCTGGAGTGTACAGGGGCTAGGTACCGGGGAGCTGTTTTTT. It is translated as CAWSVQGLGTGELFF.

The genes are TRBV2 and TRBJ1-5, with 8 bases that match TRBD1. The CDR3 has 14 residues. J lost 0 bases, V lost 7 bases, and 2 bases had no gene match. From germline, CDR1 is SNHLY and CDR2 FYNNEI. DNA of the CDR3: TGTGCCAGCACGGGACAGGTTAGCAATCAGCCCCAGCATTTT. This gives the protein CASTGQVSNQPQHF. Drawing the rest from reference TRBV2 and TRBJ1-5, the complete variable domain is EPEVTQTPSHQVTQMGQEVILRCVPISNHLYFYWYRQILGQKVEFLVSFYNNEISEKSEIFDDQFSVERPDGSNFTLKIRSTKLEDSAMYFCASTGQVSNQPQHFGDGTRLSIL.

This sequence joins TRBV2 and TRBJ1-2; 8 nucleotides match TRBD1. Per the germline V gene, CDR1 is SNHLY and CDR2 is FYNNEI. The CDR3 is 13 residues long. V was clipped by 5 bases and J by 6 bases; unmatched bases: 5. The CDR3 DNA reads TGTGCCAGCAGTTCCCAGGGGGCGCATGGCTACACCTTC. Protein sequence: CASSSQGAHGYTF.

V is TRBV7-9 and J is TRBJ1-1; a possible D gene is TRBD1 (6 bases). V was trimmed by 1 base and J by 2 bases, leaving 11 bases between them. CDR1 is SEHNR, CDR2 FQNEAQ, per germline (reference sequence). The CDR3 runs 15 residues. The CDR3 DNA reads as TGTGCCAGCAGCTTAGATTGGGGGCCCAACACTGAAGCTTTCTTT. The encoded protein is CASSLDWGPNTEAFF.

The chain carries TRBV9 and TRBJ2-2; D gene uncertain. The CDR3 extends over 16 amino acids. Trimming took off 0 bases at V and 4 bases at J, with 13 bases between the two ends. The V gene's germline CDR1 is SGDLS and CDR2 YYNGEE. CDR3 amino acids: CASSVGQADPTGELFF. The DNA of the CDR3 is TGTGCCAGCAGCGTAGGCCAGGCCGATCCCACCGGGGAGCTGTTTTTT.

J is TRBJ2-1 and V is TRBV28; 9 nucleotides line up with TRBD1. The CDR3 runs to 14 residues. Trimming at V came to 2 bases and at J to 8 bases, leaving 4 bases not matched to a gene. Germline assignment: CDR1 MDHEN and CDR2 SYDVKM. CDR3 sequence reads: CASSLGDRVDEQFF. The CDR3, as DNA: TGTGCCAGCAGTTTAGGGGACAGGGTGGATGAGCAGTTCTTC.

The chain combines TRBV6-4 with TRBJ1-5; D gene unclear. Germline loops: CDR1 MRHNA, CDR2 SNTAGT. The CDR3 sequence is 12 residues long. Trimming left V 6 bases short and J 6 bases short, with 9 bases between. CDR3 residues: CASRERVQPQHF. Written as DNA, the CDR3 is TGTGCCAGCAGAGAACGGGTTCAGCCCCAGCATTTT.

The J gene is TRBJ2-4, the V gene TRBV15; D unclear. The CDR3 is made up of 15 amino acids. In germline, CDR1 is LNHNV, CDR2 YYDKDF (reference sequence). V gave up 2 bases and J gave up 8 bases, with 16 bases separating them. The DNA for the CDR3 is TGTGCCACCAGCAGACTAGGGAAGTTAGGAGACATTCAGTACTTC. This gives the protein CATSRLGKLGDIQYF.

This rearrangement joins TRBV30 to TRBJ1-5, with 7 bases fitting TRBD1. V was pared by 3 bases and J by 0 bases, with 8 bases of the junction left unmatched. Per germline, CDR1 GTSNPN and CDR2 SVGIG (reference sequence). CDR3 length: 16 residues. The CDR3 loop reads CAWSPRQGYSNQPQHF. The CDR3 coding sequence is TGTGCCTGGAGCCCAAGACAGGGCTATAGCAATCAGCCCCAGCATTTT.

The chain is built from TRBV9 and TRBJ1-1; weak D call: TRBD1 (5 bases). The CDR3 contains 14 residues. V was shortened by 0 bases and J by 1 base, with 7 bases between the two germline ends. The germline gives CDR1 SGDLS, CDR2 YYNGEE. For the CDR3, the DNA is TGTGCCAGCAGCGTAGGTCAGGGGAACACTGAAGCTTTCTTT. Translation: CASSVGQGNTEAFF.

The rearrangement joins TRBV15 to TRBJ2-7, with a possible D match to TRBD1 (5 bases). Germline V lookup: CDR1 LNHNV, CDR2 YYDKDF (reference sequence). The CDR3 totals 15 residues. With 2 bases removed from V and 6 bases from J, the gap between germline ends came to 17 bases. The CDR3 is CATSRSRVTVGEQYF. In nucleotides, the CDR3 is TGTGCCACCAGCAGATCCAGGGTTACTGTGGGCGAGCAGTACTTC.

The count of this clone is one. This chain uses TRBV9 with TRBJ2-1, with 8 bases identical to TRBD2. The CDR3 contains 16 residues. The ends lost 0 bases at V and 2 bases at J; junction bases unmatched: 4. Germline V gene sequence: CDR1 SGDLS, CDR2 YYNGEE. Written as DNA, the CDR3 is TGTGCCAGCAGCGTAGAGGGGCGGGGGGCCTACAATGAGCAGTTCTTC. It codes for CASSVEGRGAYNEQFF.

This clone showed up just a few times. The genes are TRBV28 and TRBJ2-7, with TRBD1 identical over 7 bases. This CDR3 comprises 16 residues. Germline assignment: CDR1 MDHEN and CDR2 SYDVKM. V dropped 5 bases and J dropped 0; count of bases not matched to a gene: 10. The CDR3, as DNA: TGTGCCAGCAGTCCCCGCCCCGGGACAGCCTCCTACGAGCAGTACTTC. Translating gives CASSPRPGTASYEQYF.

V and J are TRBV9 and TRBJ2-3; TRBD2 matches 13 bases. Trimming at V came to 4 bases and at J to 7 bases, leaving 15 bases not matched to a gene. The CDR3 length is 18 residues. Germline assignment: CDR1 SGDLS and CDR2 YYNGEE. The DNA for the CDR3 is TGTGCCAGCAGCCTGGGACAGGGGGGACTAGCGGGGCGCAATACGCAGTATTTT. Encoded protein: CASSLGQGGLAGRNTQYF. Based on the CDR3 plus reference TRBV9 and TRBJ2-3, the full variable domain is DSGVTQTPKHLITATGQRVTLRCSPRSGDLSVYWYQQSLDQGLQFLIQYYNGEERAKGNILERFSAQQFPDLHSELNLSSLELGDSALYFCASSLGQGGLAGRNTQYFGPGTRLTVL.

The CDR3 DNA is TGCGCCAGCAGCTCCGCGACAGGGCCTAATGAAAAACTGTTTTTT. This sequence encodes CASSSATGPNEKLFF. This chain connects TRBV5-1 to TRBJ1-4, with 7 nucleotides matching TRBD1. The CDR3 runs to 15 residues. Germline values: CDR1 SGHRS, CDR2 YFSETQ. J gave up 3 bases and V 3 bases, and 5 bases lay outside the gene matches.

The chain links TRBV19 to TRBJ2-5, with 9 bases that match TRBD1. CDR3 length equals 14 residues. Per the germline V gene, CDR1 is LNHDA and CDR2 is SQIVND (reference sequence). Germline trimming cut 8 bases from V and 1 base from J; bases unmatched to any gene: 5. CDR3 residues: CASGTGRFQETQYF. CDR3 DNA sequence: TGTGCCAGTGGGACAGGGAGATTCCAAGAGACCCAGTACTTC.

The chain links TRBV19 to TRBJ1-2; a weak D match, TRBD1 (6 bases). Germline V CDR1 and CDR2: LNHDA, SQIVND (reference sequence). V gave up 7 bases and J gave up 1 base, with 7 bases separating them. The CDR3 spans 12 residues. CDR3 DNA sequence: TGTGCCAGTAAGGACAGTAACTATGGCTACACCTTC. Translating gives CASKDSNYGYTF.

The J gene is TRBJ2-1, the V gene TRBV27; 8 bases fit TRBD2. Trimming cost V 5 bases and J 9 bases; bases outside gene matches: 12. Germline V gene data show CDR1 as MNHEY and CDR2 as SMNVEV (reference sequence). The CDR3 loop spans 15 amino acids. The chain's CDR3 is CASSPGGATSGEQFF. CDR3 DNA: TGTGCCAGCAGTCCGGGGGGGGCCACTAGCGGTGAGCAGTTCTTC.

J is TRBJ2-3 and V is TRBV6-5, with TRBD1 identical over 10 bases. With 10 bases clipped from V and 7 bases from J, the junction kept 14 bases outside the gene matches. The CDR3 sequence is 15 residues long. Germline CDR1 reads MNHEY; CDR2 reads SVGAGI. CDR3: CATGPGTGVMNTQYF. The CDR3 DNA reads TGTGCCACCGGCCCCGGGACAGGGGTCATGAATACGCAGTATTTT.

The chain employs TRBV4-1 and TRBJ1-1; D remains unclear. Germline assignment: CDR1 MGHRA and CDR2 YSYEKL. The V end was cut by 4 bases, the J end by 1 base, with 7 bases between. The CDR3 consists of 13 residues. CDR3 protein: CASSPDGNTEAFF. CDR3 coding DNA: TGCGCCAGCAGCCCGGACGGGAACACTGAAGCTTTCTTT.

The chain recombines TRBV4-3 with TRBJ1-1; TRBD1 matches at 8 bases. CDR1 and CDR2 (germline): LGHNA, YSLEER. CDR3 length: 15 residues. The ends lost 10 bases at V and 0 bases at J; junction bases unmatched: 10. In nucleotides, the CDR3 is TGCGCCACCCGGGGGGGACAGGAGATGAACACTGAAGCTTTCTTT. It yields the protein CATRGGQEMNTEAFF.

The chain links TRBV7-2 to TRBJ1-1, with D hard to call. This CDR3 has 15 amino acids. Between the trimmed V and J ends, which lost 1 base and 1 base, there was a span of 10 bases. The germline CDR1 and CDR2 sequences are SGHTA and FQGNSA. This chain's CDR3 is CASSLVPGSNTEAFF. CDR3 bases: TGTGCCAGCAGCTTAGTTCCGGGCTCGAACACTGAAGCTTTCTTT.

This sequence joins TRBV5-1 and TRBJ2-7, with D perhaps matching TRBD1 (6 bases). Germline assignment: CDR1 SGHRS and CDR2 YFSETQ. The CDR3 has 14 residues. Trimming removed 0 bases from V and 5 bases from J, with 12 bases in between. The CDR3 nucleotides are TGCGCCAGCAGCTTGGATAAGGGGGATAACGAGCAGTACTTC. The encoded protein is CASSLDKGDNEQYF.

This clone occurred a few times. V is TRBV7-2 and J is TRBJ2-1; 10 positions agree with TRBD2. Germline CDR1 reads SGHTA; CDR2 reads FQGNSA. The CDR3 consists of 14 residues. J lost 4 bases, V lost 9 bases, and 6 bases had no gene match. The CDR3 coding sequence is TGTGCCAGTAAACTAGCGGGGAGATACAATGAGCAGTTCTTC. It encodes CASKLAGRYNEQFF.

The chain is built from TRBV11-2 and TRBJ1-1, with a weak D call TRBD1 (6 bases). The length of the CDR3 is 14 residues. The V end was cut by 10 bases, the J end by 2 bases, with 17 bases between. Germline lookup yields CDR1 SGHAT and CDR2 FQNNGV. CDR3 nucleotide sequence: TGTGCCACCGATGACAGGACCTACAACACTGAAGCTTTCTTT. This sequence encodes CATDDRTYNTEAFF.